Included here is one T cell receptor (beta chain) sequence, with context. The sample belongs to a study of T cells expressing NK-cell markers. Overall study context: All TCR beta repertoires analysed originated from sorted CD3+CD56+NKG2C+, CD3+CD56+NKG2C- and CD3+CD56-NKG2C+ T cells. The sequencing cohort of eight donors included seven HCMV-seropositive individuals and one seronegative individual.

With UMIs, 5'RACE template switching was used to make TCR beta cDNA. From the 5' RACE reads, TCRdb lists one entry per CDR3 protein and no DNA. The listing contains more than 250,000 distinct CDR3 sequences. The CDR3 runs 15 residues. In germline, CDR1 is LGHNT, CDR2 FRNRAP. The chain employs TRBV12-5 and TRBJ2-1; the D gene TCRdb calls, TRBD2, cannot be checked with no DNA. The TCR sequence derives from a man between 18 and 35 years old in good health. What was sequenced was blood T cells: a sorted CD56 or NKG2C T cell subset, CD4+ or CD8+ T cells, or bulk PBMC T cells (not recorded which). This CDR3 is CASGLGQRVYNEQFF. Full variable domain (rest looked up from reference TRBV12-5 and TRBJ2-1): DARVTQTPRHKVTEMGQEVTMRCQPILGHNTVFWYRQTMMQGLELLAYFRNRAPLDDSGMPKDRFSAEMPDATLATLKIQPSEPRDSAVYFCASGLGQRVYNEQFFGPGTRLTVL.